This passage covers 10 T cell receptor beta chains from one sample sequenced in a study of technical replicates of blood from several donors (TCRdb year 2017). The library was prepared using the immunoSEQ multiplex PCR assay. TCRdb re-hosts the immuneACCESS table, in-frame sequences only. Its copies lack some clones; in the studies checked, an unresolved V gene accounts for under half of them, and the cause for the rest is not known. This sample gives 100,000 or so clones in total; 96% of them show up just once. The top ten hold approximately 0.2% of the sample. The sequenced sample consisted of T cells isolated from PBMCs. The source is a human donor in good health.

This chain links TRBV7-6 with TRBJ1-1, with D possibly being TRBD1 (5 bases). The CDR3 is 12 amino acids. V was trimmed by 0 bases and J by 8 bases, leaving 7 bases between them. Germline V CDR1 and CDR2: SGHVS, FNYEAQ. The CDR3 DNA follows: TGTGCCAGCAGCTTAGCGGGGCAGGAAGCTTTCTTT. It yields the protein CASSLAGQEAFF.

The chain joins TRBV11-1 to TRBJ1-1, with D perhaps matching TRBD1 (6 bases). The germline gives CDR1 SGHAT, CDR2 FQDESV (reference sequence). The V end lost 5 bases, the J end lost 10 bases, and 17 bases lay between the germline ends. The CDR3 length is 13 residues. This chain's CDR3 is CASSEGVEGRAFF. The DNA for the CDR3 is TGTGCCAGCAGCGAGGGGGTCGAGGGTAGAGCTTTCTTT.

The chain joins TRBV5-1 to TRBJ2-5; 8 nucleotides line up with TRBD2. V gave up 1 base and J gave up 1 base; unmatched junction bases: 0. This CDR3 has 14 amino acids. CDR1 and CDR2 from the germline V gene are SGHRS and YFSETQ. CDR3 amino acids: CASSLTSGQETQYF. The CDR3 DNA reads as TGCGCCAGCAGCTTGACTAGCGGCCAAGAGACCCAGTACTTC.

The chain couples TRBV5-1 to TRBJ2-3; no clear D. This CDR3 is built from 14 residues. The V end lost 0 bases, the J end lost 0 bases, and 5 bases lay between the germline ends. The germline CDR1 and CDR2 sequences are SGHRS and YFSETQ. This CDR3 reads CASSLDQSTDTQYF. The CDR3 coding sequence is TGCGCCAGCAGCTTGGACCAGAGCACAGATACGCAGTATTTT.

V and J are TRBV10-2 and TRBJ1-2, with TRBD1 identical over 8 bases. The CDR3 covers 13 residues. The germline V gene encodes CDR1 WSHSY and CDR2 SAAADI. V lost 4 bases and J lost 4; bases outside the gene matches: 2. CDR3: CASSVGTGYGYTF. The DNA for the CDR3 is TGCGCCAGCAGTGTAGGGACAGGCTATGGCTACACCTTC.

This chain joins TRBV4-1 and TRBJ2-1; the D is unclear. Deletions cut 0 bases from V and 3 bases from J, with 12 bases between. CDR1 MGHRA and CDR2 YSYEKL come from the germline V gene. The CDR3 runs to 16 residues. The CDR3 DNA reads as TGCGCCAGCAGCCAAGATTCTCAGCGAAACTACAATGAGCAGTTCTTC. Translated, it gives CASSQDSQRNYNEQFF.

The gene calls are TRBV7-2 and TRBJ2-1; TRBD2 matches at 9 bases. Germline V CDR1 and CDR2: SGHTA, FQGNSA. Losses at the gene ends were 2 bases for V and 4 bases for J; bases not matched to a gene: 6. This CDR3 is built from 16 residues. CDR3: CASSLNPGLAYNEQFF. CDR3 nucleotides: TGTGCCAGCAGCTTAAACCCGGGACTAGCATACAATGAGCAGTTCTTC.

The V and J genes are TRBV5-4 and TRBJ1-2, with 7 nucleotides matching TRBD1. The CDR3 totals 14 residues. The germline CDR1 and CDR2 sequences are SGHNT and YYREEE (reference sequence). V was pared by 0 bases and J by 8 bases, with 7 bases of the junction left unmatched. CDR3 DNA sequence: TGTGCCAGCAGCTTGGACAGGGGTTTGGGAGGCTACACCTTC. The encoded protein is CASSLDRGLGGYTF.

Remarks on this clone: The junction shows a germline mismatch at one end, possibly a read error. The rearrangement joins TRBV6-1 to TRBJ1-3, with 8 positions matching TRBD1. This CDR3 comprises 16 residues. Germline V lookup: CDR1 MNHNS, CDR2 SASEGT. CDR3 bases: TGTGCCAGCAGCGAAGACGTTCAGGGGGCAGGAAACACCATATATTTT. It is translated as CASSEDVQGAGNTIYF.

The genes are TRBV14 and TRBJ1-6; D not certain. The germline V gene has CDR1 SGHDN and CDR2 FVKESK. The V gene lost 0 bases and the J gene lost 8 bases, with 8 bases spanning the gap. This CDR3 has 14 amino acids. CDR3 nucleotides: TGTGCCAGCAGCCAAGACGGGTGGGATTCACCCCTCCACTTT. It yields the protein CASSQDGWDSPLHF.